The 8 T cell receptor beta chains below were found in one sample sequenced in a study of blood T cell repertoires in COVID-19. Here immunoSEQ multiplex PCR was the method, and the copy in TCRdb shows in-frame clones only, minus some. The sample yields some 150,000 clones, approximately 91% seen once. The sample consisted of peripheral blood. These receptors were obtained from a man aged 50 to 59 with active or convalescent COVID-19.

This chain links TRBV3-1 (or the pseudogene TRBV3-2) with TRBJ1-4; no clear D gene. The CDR3 sequence is 14 residues long. V gave up 0 bases and J gave up 8 bases, with 10 bases separating them. Germline V gives CDR1 LGHDT, CDR2 YNNKEL (reference sequence). The CDR3 protein is CASSQEGREEKLFF. DNA for the CDR3: TGTGCCAGCAGCCAAGAGGGCCGGGAGGAAAAACTGTTTTTT.

This clone was observed a single time. The gene calls are TRBV29-1 and TRBJ1-3; 7 positions agree with TRBD1. After removal of 5 bases from V and 1 base from J, the junction contained 8 bases not matched to a gene. The CDR3 is 15 amino acids. In germline, CDR1 is SQVTM, CDR2 ANQGSEA. Here the CDR3 DNA reads TGCAGCGTTTCTACAGGGGTCTATTCTGGAAACACCATATATTTT. Amino acids: CSVSTGVYSGNTIYF.

V is TRBV6-5 and J is TRBJ2-7, with D possibly matching TRBD1 (6 bases). CDR1 is MNHEY, CDR2 SVGAGI, per germline. The ends were cut back, 7 bases at V and 4 bases at J, with 17 bases in the middle. The CDR3 has 14 residues. CDR3 sequence: CASTGQSPPYEQYF. The CDR3 DNA reads TGTGCCAGCACCGGACAGTCGCCCCCGTACGAGCAGTACTTC.

Only one count was recorded for this clone. The rearrangement uses TRBV3-1 (or the pseudogene TRBV3-2) and TRBJ1-1; D might be TRBD1 (6 bases). CDR1 LGHDT and CDR2 YNNKEL come from the germline V gene (reference sequence). V shed 0 bases and J shed 4 bases, with 18 bases lying between them. The CDR3 is 17 amino acids. CDR3 sequence reads: CASSQEQVRGWATEAFF. The DNA for the CDR3 is TGTGCCAGCAGCCAAGAACAGGTCAGGGGATGGGCCACTGAAGCTTTCTTT.

This sequence joins TRBV4-2 and TRBJ2-1, with 9 bases that match TRBD2. The CDR3 has 16 amino acids. Losses at the gene ends were 0 bases for V and 5 bases for J; bases not matched to a gene: 5. Germline CDR1 is LGHNA and CDR2 is YNFKEQ. In DNA, the CDR3 is TGTGCCAGCAGCCAAGATTCTAGCGGGACCCACAATGAGCAGTTCTTC. This gives the protein CASSQDSSGTHNEQFF.

The chain recombines TRBV6-1 with TRBJ2-5; D gene unclear. The CDR3 totals 14 residues. Germline V gene sequence: CDR1 MNHNS, CDR2 SASEGT. The ends were cut back, 2 bases at V and 2 bases at J, with 9 bases in the middle. Written as DNA, the CDR3 is TGTGCCAGCAGTGAATTATTACGGCAAGAGACCCAGTACTTC. Residues: CASSELLRQETQYF.

The J gene is TRBJ2-6, the V gene TRBV3-1 (or the pseudogene TRBV3-2), with D possibly TRBD2 on 5 matching bases. Trimming removed 6 bases from V and 0 bases from J, with 15 bases in between. Per germline, CDR1 LGHDT and CDR2 YNNKEL (reference sequence). This CDR3 is 17 amino acids long. CDR3 sequence (DNA): TGTGCCAGCAGTCATATCGGTCGGGGCTCTGGGGCCAACGTCCTGACTTTC. This sequence encodes CASSHIGRGSGANVLTF.

V usage is TRBV30 and J usage is TRBJ1-5, with D uncertain. CDR3 length equals 14 residues. Trimming took 1 base from V and 0 from J, leaving 7 bases between them. In germline, CDR1 is GTSNPN, CDR2 SVGIG (reference sequence). This CDR3 is CAWSGANSNQPQHF. The DNA for the CDR3 is TGTGCCTGGAGTGGGGCAAATAGCAATCAGCCCCAGCATTTT.